This is a list of T cell receptor beta chains from one sample in a study of graft-versus-host responses after intestinal transplantation. The protocol was immunoSEQ multiplex PCR, while the TCRdb copy is restricted to in-frame clones and leaves out a portion. The sample lists approximately 8,200 clones, around 79% occurring once. The material sequenced was ileum tissue, taken approximately 230 days after intestinal transplant. All receptors come from a human patient who received an intestinal transplant, so some T cells may come from the graft donor. Both conserved end residues are part of each CDR3. Fields, in order: clone size, J gene, D gene, V gene, CDR3 protein, CDR3 DNA. A D gene is named only where the DNA matches it firmly. Clone sizes are given selectively: once, few, many, or a class where the clone is expanded.

once | TRBJ2-1 | . | TRBV19 | CASTNRELSYNEQFF | TGTGCCAGTACTAACAGGGAGTTATCCTACAATGAGCAGTTCTTC
. | TRBJ2-3 | TRBD2 | TRBV5-1 | CASGSGGGARDTQYF | TGCGCCAGCGGCAGTGGCGGGGGGGCGAGAGATACGCAGTATTTT
. | TRBJ1-2 | . | TRBV5-4 | CASSIPGPRGYTF | TGTGCCAGCAGCATACCAGGTCCCCGGGGCTACACCTTC
few | TRBJ1-6 | . | TRBV6-5 | CASSFLLPGHYSPLHF | TGTGCCAGCAGTTTTCTGTTACCGGGACACTATTCACCCCTCCACTTT
. | TRBJ2-3 | . | TRBV2 | CASRAISTDTQYF | TGTGCCAGCAGAGCGATCAGCACAGATACGCAGTATTTT
. | TRBJ1-2 | TRBD1 | TRBV29-1 | CSVEPGGIRYTF | TGCAGCGTTGAGCCAGGGGGCATACGCTACACCTTC
. | TRBJ2-2 | TRBD1 | TRBV7-2 | CASSLPPGQRITGELFF | TGTGCCAGCAGCTTACCCCCGGGACAGAGGATCACCGGGGAGCTGTTTTTT
. | TRBJ2-6 | . | TRBV2 | CASSEMGGGANVLTF | TGTGCCAGCAGTGAAATGGGAGGTGGGGCCAACGTCCTGACTTTC
. | TRBJ2-5 | . | TRBV2 | CASSEGAQETQYF | TGTGCCAGCAGTGAAGGGGCACAAGAGACCCAGTACTTC
. | TRBJ2-1 | TRBD2 | TRBV5-1 | CASSPSASGDKNEQFF | TGCGCCAGCAGCCCTTCGGCTAGCGGAGATAAAAATGAGCAGTTCTTC
. | TRBJ2-5 | TRBD2 | TRBV27 | CASARDGGFQETQYF | TGTGCCAGCGCCCGGGACGGGGGGTTCCAAGAGACCCAGTACTTC
. | TRBJ1-2 | . | TRBV2 | CASNDGGTYGYTF | TGTGCCAGCAACGACGGAGGGACTTATGGCTACACCTTC
. | TRBJ1-2 | TRBD1 | TRBV30 | CAWTETGTHGYTF | TGTGCCTGGACCGAGACAGGGACCCATGGCTACACCTTC
. | TRBJ1-2 | . | TRBV5-3 | CARSFRGGRGYGYTF | TGTGCCAGAAGCTTTAGGGGGGGTCGGGGCTATGGCTACACCTTC
. | TRBJ1-2 | TRBD1 | TRBV2 | CASRADREDRTDGYTF | TGTGCCAGCAGAGCGGACAGGGAGGATCGGACGGATGGCTACACCTTC
few | TRBJ1-1 | . | TRBV29-1 | CSDGGNTEAFF | TGCAGCGATGGAGGCAACACTGAAGCTTTCTTT
. | TRBJ1-2 | TRBD1 | TRBV7-2 | CASSQGQNYGYTF | TGTGCCAGCAGCCAGGGACAGAACTATGGCTACACCTTC
. | TRBJ1-2 | . | TRBV7-9 | CASSSAWNYGYTF | TGTGCCAGCAGCTCTGCGTGGAACTATGGCTACACCTTC
. | TRBJ1-1 | . | TRBV4-1 | CASRRRRNTEAFF | TGCGCCAGCAGACGGCGGAGGAACACTGAAGCTTTCTTT
few | TRBJ2-7 | TRBD1 | TRBV5-8 | CASSFNGQGANEQYF | TGTGCCAGCAGCTTTAATGGGCAGGGGGCGAACGAGCAGTACTTC
. | TRBJ2-3 | . | TRBV5-6 | CASSPRRGADTQYF | TGTGCCAGCAGCCCTCGCAGGGGCGCAGATACGCAGTATTTT
medium-sized | TRBJ2-1 | . | TRBV27 | CASSLLAYNEQFF | TGTGCCAGCAGTTTACTAGCCTACAATGAGCAGTTCTTC
. | TRBJ2-3 | . | TRBV4-2 | CASSQDQQGGSTDTQYF | TGTGCCAGCAGCCAAGACCAACAGGGTGGAAGCACAGATACGCAGTATTTT
. | TRBJ1-1 | . | TRBV4-2 | CASSRDPGGRVGTEAFF | TGTGCCAGCAGCCGAGATCCTGGCGGGAGGGTTGGGACTGAAGCTTTCTTT
. | TRBJ2-3 | TRBD2 | TRBV5-1 | CASNRGSGSSTDTQYF | TGCGCCAGCAATCGTGGTAGCGGGTCTAGCACAGATACGCAGTATTTT
. | TRBJ1-3 | TRBD1 | TRBV7-8 | CASSLDRPLSGNTIYF | TGTGCCAGCAGCTTGGACAGGCCGCTCTCTGGAAACACCATATATTTT
. | TRBJ1-4 | TRBD1 | TRBV6-6 | CASSARTGKDEKLFF | TGTGCCAGCAGTGCGCGGACAGGGAAGGATGAAAAACTGTTTTTT